The sequence of this T cell receptor beta chain was determined in a study of blood T cells in healthy people across ages. The CDR3 has 16 amino acids. The germline V and J ends were trimmed by 0 bases and 8 bases, with 18 bases remaining between them. Germline V gene data show CDR1 as SGDLS and CDR2 as YYNGEE. The use of a sample-barcoded 5' primer and a J-beta primer mix characterized a second PCR of about 6 to 12 cycles. TCRdb ran MiXCR on the 5' RACE reads and lists one entry per CDR3 protein. The sample includes about 680,000 distinct CDR3 sequences, over 45% of them seen just once. Details on this clonotype: What it recognizes is unknown.

Regarding the study as a whole: The diversity estimates, figures obtained from one million T cells, were considered underestimates.

V is TRBV9 and J is TRBJ2-1, with D possibly TRBD2 on 5 matching bases. The sample taken for sequencing was blood. The clonotype comes from a woman aged 55-70 years in good health. The CDR3 nucleotides read TGTGCCAGCAGCGTAGAGGACTTACCCTCCATTTATGAGCAGTTCTTC. Its protein product is CASSVEDLPSIYEQFF.